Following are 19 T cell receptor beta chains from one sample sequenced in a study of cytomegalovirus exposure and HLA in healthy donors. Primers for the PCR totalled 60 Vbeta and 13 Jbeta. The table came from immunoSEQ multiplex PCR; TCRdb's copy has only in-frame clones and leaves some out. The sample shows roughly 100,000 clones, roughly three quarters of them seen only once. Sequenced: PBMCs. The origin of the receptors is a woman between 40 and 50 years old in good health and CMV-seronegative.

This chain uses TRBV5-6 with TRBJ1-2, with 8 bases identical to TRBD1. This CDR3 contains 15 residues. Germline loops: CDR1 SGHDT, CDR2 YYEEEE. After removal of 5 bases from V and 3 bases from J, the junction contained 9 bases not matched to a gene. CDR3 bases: TGTGCCAGCAGTTACCGCTCAGGGGGCCACTATGGCTACACCTTC. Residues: CASSYRSGGHYGYTF.

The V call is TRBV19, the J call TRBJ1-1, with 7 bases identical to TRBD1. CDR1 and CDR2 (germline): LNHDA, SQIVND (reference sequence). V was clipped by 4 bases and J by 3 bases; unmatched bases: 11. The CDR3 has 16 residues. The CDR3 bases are TGTGCCAGTAGTACTCCCCGGACAGGTTTCGACACTGAAGCTTTCTTT. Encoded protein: CASSTPRTGFDTEAFF.

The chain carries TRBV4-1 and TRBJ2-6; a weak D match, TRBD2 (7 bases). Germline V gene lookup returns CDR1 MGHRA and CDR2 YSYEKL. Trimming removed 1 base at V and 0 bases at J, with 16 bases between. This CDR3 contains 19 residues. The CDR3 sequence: CASSQGLAGARSGANVLTF. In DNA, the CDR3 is TGCGCCAGCAGCCAAGGCCTGGCGGGGGCACGCTCTGGGGCCAACGTCCTGACTTTC.

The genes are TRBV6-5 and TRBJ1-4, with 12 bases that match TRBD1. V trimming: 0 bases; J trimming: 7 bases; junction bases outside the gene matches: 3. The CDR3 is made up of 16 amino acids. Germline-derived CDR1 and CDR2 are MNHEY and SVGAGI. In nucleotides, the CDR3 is TGTGCCAGCAGTTACTCGGGGACAGGGGGCGGTGAAAAACTGTTTTTT. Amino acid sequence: CASSYSGTGGGEKLFF.

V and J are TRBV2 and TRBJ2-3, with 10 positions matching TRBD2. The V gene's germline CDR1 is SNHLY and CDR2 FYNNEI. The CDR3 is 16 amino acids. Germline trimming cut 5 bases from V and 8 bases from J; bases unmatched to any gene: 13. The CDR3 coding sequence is TGTGCCAGCAGTTACAGCGGGGGGGCCAGGTTCGGTACGCAGTATTTT. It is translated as CASSYSGGARFGTQYF.

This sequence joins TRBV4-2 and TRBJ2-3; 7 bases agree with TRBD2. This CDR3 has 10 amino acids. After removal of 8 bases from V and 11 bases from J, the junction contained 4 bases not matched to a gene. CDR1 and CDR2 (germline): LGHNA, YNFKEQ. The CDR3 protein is CASPSGGQYF. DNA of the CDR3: TGTGCCAGCCCCTCGGGGGGGCAGTATTTT.

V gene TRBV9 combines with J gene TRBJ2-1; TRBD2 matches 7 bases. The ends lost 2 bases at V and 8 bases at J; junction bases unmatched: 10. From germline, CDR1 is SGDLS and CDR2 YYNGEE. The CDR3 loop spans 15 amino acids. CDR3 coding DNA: TGTGCCAGCAGCGTGTCGGGAGGACTTTTCGATGAGCAGTTCTTC. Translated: CASSVSGGLFDEQFF.

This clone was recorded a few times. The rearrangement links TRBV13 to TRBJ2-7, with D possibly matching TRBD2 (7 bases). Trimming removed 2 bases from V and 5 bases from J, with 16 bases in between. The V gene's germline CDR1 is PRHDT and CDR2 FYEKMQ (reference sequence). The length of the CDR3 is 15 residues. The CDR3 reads CASSLRGGGGNEQYF. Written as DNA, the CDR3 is TGTGCCAGCAGCTTAAGAGGCGGGGGCGGCAACGAGCAGTACTTC.

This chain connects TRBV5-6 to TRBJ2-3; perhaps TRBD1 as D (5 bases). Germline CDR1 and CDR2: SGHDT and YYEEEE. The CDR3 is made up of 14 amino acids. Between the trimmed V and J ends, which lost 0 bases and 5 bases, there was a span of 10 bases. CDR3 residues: CASSLGQGKDTQYF. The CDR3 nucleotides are TGTGCCAGCAGCTTGGGGCAGGGCAAAGATACGCAGTATTTT.

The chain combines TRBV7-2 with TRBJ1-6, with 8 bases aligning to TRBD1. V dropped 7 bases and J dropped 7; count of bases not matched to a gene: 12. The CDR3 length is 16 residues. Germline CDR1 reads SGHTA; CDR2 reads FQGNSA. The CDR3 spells CASTGPGTGVNSPLHF. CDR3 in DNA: TGTGCCAGCACCGGACCGGGGACAGGTGTAAATTCACCCCTCCACTTT.

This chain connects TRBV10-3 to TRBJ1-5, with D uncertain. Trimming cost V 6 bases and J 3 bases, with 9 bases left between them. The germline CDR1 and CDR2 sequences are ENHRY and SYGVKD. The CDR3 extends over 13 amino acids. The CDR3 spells CAIRGGINQPQHF. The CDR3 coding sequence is TGTGCCATCAGGGGAGGAATCAATCAGCCCCAGCATTTT.

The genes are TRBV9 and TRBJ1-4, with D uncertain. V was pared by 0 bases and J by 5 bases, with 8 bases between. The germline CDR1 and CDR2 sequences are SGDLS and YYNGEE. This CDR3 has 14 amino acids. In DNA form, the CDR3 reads TGTGCCAGCAGCGTAGATCCCGAGAATGAAAAACTGTTTTTT. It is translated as CASSVDPENEKLFF.

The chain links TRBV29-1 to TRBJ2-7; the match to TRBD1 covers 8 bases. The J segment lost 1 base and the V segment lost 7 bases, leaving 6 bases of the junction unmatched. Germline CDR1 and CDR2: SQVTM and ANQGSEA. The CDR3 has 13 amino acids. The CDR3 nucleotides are TGCAGCGCTCAGACAGGGGCATCCTACGAGCAGTACTTC. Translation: CSAQTGASYEQYF.

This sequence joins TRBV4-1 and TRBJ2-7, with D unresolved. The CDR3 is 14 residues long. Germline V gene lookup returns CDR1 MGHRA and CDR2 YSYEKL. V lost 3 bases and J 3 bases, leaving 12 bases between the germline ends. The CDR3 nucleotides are TGCGCCAGCAGCCAGGGCCTTGATCTCTACGAGCAGTACTTC. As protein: CASSQGLDLYEQYF.

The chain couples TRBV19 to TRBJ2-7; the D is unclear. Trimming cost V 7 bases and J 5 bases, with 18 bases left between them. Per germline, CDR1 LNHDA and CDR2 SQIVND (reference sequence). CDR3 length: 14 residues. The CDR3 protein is CASNDFMGFDEQYF. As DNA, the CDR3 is TGTGCCAGTAACGACTTCATGGGTTTCGACGAGCAGTACTTC.

CDR3: CASSDDRGNEKLFF. As DNA, the CDR3 is TGTGCCAGCAGTGACGACAGGGGTAATGAAAAACTGTTTTTT. The V and J genes are TRBV2 and TRBJ1-4; TRBD1 matches 8 bases. The CDR3 is made up of 14 amino acids. V lost 3 bases to trimming and J lost 4 bases; unmatched junction nucleotides: 1. Per the germline V gene, CDR1 is SNHLY and CDR2 is FYNNEI.

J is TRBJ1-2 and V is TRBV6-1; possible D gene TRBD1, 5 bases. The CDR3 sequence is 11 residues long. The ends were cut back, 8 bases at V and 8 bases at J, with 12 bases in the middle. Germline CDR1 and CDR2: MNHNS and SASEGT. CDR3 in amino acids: CASSLQGGYTF. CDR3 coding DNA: TGTGCCAGCTCCCTTCAGGGAGGCTACACCTTC.

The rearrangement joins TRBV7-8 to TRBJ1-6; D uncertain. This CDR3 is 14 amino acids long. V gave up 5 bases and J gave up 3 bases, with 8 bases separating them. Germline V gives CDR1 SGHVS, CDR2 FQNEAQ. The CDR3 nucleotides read TGTGCCAGCAGCCAACCGGGCTATAATTCACCCCTCCACTTT. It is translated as CASSQPGYNSPLHF. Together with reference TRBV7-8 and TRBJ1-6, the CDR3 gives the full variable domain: GAGVSQSPRYKVAKRGQDVALRCDPISGHVSLFWYQQALGQGPEFLTYFQNEAQLDKSGLPSDRFFAERPEGSVSTLKIQRTQQEDSAVYLCASSQPGYNSPLHFGNGTRLTVT.

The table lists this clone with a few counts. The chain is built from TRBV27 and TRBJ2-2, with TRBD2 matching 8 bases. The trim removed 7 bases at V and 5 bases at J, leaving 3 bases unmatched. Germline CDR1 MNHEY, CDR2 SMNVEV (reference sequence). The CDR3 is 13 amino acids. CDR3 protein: CASTKRGTGELFF. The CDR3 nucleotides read TGTGCCAGCACGAAGCGGGGGACCGGGGAGCTGTTTTTT.